This section outlines one T cell receptor beta chain sequence together with its context. Its specificity is unknown. Described time point: week 35, safety follow-up. Each dose of the vaccine consisted of 300 ug of mutant IDH1 20-mer peptide, with topical imiquimod. The study enrolled donors with new WHO grade 3 or 4 IDH1-mutant, ATRX-lost astrocytomas. Germline lookup yields CDR1 SNHLY and CDR2 FYNNEI. Germline trimming cut 6 bases from V and 8 bases from J; bases unmatched to any gene: 4. The CDR3 length is 12 residues. The data belong to a study of a mutant IDH1 vaccine in newly diagnosed glioma. Profiling relied on immunoSEQ multiplex PCR, and the TCRdb table lists in-frame clones only, not all of them. The sample records approximately 30,000 clones, more than 65% being singletons.

The sequencing used PBMCs, collected from a glioma patient whose treatment included an IDH1 peptide vaccine. The gene calls are TRBV2 and TRBJ1-2; TRBD1 matches at 9 bases. The source is a man between 45 and 60 years old with glioma. This CDR3 is CASRGQGEGYTF. The CDR3 nucleotides read TGTGCCAGCAGGGGACAGGGCGAAGGCTACACCTTC.